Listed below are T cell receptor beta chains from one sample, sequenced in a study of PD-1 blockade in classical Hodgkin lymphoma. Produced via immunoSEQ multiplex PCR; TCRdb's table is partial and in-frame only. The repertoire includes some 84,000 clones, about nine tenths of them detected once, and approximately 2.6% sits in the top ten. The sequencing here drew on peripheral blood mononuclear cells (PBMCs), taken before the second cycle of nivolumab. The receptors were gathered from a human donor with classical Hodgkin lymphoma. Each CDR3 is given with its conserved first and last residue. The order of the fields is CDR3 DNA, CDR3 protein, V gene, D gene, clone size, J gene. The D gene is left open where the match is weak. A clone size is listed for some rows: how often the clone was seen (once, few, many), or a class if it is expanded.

CDR3nt: TGTGCCAGTAGTAGACCCGGACAGGGGGAACACACTGAAGCTTTCTTT
CDR3aa: CASSRPGQGEHTEAFF
v_gene: TRBV19
d_gene: TRBD1
abundance: NA
j_gene: TRBJ1-1

CDR3nt: TGTGCCAGCAGTGAAGCAAGGGGTGGCGGCTACACCTTC
CDR3aa: CASSEARGGGYTF
v_gene: TRBV6-1
d_gene: NA
abundance: NA
j_gene: TRBJ1-2

CDR3nt: TGCGCCAGCAGCTTGGGCCCCAAGGTCCGGGCGAGGCGAGGGGATAGCAATCAGCCCCAGCATTTT
CDR3aa: CASSLGPKVRARRGDSNQPQHF
v_gene: TRBV5-1
d_gene: NA
abundance: once
j_gene: TRBJ1-5

CDR3nt: TGTGCCAGTGCCTACAGGGGGCCCTCTGGAAACACCATATATTTT
CDR3aa: CASAYRGPSGNTIYF
v_gene: TRBV19
d_gene: TRBD1
abundance: NA
j_gene: TRBJ1-3

CDR3nt: TGTGCCAGCAGCGTAGACTCGGGCAGGGTGGTACCAGATACGCAGTATTTT
CDR3aa: CASSVDSGRVVPDTQYF
v_gene: TRBV9
d_gene: NA
abundance: once
j_gene: TRBJ2-3

CDR3nt: TGTGCCAGCAGCTTAAGCGGCGACGGGAGAACAGATACGCAGTATTTT
CDR3aa: CASSLSGDGRTDTQYF
v_gene: TRBV7-3
d_gene: NA
abundance: once
j_gene: TRBJ2-3

CDR3nt: TGTGCCAGCTCACCAAGGGTAGGGGCCGGCTCTAACTATGGCTACACCTTC
CDR3aa: CASSPRVGAGSNYGYTF
v_gene: TRBV18
d_gene: NA
abundance: NA
j_gene: TRBJ1-2

CDR3nt: TGTGCCTGGACGGGACAGGCGATTTCTGGAAACACCATATATTTT
CDR3aa: CAWTGQAISGNTIYF
v_gene: TRBV30
d_gene: TRBD1
abundance: NA
j_gene: TRBJ1-3

CDR3nt: TGTGCCAGCAGTTTCCCAGGGGTCACAGATACGCAGTATTTT
CDR3aa: CASSFPGVTDTQYF
v_gene: TRBV27
d_gene: NA
abundance: NA
j_gene: TRBJ2-3

CDR3nt: TGTGCCAGCAGCACAACCGGGACAGGGGGATCAGATACGCAGTATTTT
CDR3aa: CASSTTGTGGSDTQYF
v_gene: TRBV7-9
d_gene: TRBD1
abundance: NA
j_gene: TRBJ2-3

CDR3nt: TGTGCCAGCAGCCGCGAAACTAGCGGGAGCCCCTACGAGCAGTACTTC
CDR3aa: CASSRETSGSPYEQYF
v_gene: TRBV5-6
d_gene: TRBD2
abundance: NA
j_gene: TRBJ2-7

CDR3nt: TGTGCCAGCAGTGCATGGGGACTAGGAGGCTACGAGCAGTACTTC
CDR3aa: CASSAWGLGGYEQYF
v_gene: TRBV6-1
d_gene: TRBD2
abundance: NA
j_gene: TRBJ2-7

CDR3nt: TGCGCCAGCAGCTTGGGAACTTCTCCCCGGGCGCAGTATTTT
CDR3aa: CASSLGTSPRAQYF
v_gene: TRBV5-1
d_gene: NA
abundance: NA
j_gene: TRBJ2-3

CDR3nt: TGTGCCAGCAGTTTAGTGGGGTTGAGCACTGAAGCTTTCTTT
CDR3aa: CASSLVGLSTEAFF
v_gene: TRBV28
d_gene: NA
abundance: NA
j_gene: TRBJ1-1

CDR3nt: TGTGCCAGCAGACCCAGCGGGAGGGGCACAGATACGCAGTATTTT
CDR3aa: CASRPSGRGTDTQYF
v_gene: TRBV6-6
d_gene: TRBD2
abundance: NA
j_gene: TRBJ2-3

CDR3nt: TGTGCCAGCCTCCCCGGGACTAGTAACACCGGGGAGCTGTTTTTT
CDR3aa: CASLPGTSNTGELFF
v_gene: TRBV28
d_gene: TRBD2
abundance: NA
j_gene: TRBJ2-2

CDR3nt: TGTGCCAGCCTTTCTACTAGCGGGAGGGTCACAGATACGCAGTATTTT
CDR3aa: CASLSTSGRVTDTQYF
v_gene: TRBV19
d_gene: TRBD2
abundance: NA
j_gene: TRBJ2-3

CDR3nt: TGTGCCAGCAGCTTTAGGACTAGCGGACACCAAGAGACCCAGTACTTC
CDR3aa: CASSFRTSGHQETQYF
v_gene: TRBV5-4
d_gene: TRBD2
abundance: NA
j_gene: TRBJ2-5

CDR3nt: TGTGCCAGCAGTTCCGGGACATTACGCGAAAAACTGTTTTTT
CDR3aa: CASSSGTLREKLFF
v_gene: TRBV6-6
d_gene: NA
abundance: NA
j_gene: TRBJ1-4

CDR3nt: TGTGCCAGCAGTTTAGTGGGGGGGCCCTACAATGAGCAGTTCTTC
CDR3aa: CASSLVGGPYNEQFF
v_gene: TRBV27
d_gene: NA
abundance: NA
j_gene: TRBJ2-1

CDR3nt: TGTGCCAGCACACACAGGGGGCCAGAGACCCAGTACTTC
CDR3aa: CASTHRGPETQYF
v_gene: TRBV5-6
d_gene: TRBD1
abundance: NA
j_gene: TRBJ2-5

CDR3nt: TGTGCCAGCAGCTCTAGCGGGACCACAGATACGCAGTATTTT
CDR3aa: CASSSSGTTDTQYF
v_gene: TRBV7-9
d_gene: TRBD2
abundance: NA
j_gene: TRBJ2-3

CDR3nt: TGTGCCAGCTCACTAAGATCAGGGAGCTCCTACAATGAGCAGTTCTTC
CDR3aa: CASSLRSGSSYNEQFF
v_gene: TRBV18
d_gene: NA
abundance: NA
j_gene: TRBJ2-1

CDR3nt: TGTGCCAGCAGCGCCACAACAGCCTATGGCTACACCTTC
CDR3aa: CASSATTAYGYTF
v_gene: TRBV9
d_gene: NA
abundance: NA
j_gene: TRBJ1-2

CDR3nt: TGTGCCAGCGCCCCGGATTATGGCTACACCTTC
CDR3aa: CASAPDYGYTF
v_gene: TRBV2
d_gene: NA
abundance: NA
j_gene: TRBJ1-2

CDR3nt: TGTGCCAGCAGCCCCCAGACGCAGAACACTGAAGCTTTCTTT
CDR3aa: CASSPQTQNTEAFF
v_gene: TRBV9
d_gene: NA
abundance: NA
j_gene: TRBJ1-1

CDR3nt: TGTGCCAGCAGTTTAGGAAGTGGGAACACTGAAGCTTTCTTT
CDR3aa: CASSLGSGNTEAFF
v_gene: TRBV28
d_gene: NA
abundance: NA
j_gene: TRBJ1-1

CDR3nt: TGTGCCAGCAGTACCCGAGGGGCCACCACAGATACGCAGTATTTT
CDR3aa: CASSTRGATTDTQYF
v_gene: TRBV6-6
d_gene: NA
abundance: NA
j_gene: TRBJ2-3

CDR3nt: TGTGCCAGCAGCTTGGGAAGGAGGGGCGGAGGTCAGCCCCAGCATTTT
CDR3aa: CASSLGRRGGGQPQHF
v_gene: TRBV5-6
d_gene: NA
abundance: NA
j_gene: TRBJ1-5

CDR3nt: TGTGCCTGGAGTGTGGGGACAGGGCCCGGGGAGCTGTTTTTT
CDR3aa: CAWSVGTGPGELFF
v_gene: TRBV30
d_gene: TRBD1
abundance: NA
j_gene: TRBJ2-2

CDR3nt: TGTGCCAGCAGCTTGGGCAGCGCCAATCAGCCCCAGCATTTT
CDR3aa: CASSLGSANQPQHF
v_gene: TRBV11-2
d_gene: NA
abundance: NA
j_gene: TRBJ1-5

CDR3nt: TGTGCCAGCGGCCAGATCCTGAACACTGAAGCTTTCTTT
CDR3aa: CASGQILNTEAFF
v_gene: TRBV2
d_gene: NA
abundance: NA
j_gene: TRBJ1-1

CDR3nt: TGTGCCAGCAGCTTTCGAGAGTACGAGCAGTACTTC
CDR3aa: CASSFREYEQYF
v_gene: TRBV7-9
d_gene: NA
abundance: NA
j_gene: TRBJ2-7

CDR3nt: TGTGCCAGCAGCACCCCTAGCGGCCAAGAGACCCAGTACTTC
CDR3aa: CASSTPSGQETQYF
v_gene: TRBV7-9
d_gene: TRBD2
abundance: NA
j_gene: TRBJ2-5

CDR3nt: TGCAGCGTTTTCTTAGCGGGAACAGATACGCAGTATTTT
CDR3aa: CSVFLAGTDTQYF
v_gene: TRBV29-1
d_gene: TRBD2
abundance: NA
j_gene: TRBJ2-3

CDR3nt: TGTGCCAGCAGCCAAGGTTTCTCCTACGAGCAGTACTTC
CDR3aa: CASSQGFSYEQYF
v_gene: TRBV14
d_gene: NA
abundance: NA
j_gene: TRBJ2-7

CDR3nt: TGTGCCAGCAGTTTATCGGGCACCGGGGAGCTGTTTTTT
CDR3aa: CASSLSGTGELFF
v_gene: TRBV28
d_gene: NA
abundance: NA
j_gene: TRBJ2-2

CDR3nt: TGTGCCAGCAGAGGGACAGGGGGCGTCAATCAGCCCCAGCATTTT
CDR3aa: CASRGTGGVNQPQHF
v_gene: TRBV6-1
d_gene: TRBD1
abundance: NA
j_gene: TRBJ1-5

CDR3nt: TGTGCCAGCAGTTTATCGATTAGCGGGATTAGCACAGATACGCAGTATTTT
CDR3aa: CASSLSISGISTDTQYF
v_gene: TRBV27
d_gene: TRBD2
abundance: NA
j_gene: TRBJ2-3

CDR3nt: TGTGCCAGTGGCTTGCCAGGGCGAGGGACCGGGGAGCTGTTTTTT
CDR3aa: CASGLPGRGTGELFF
v_gene: TRBV19
d_gene: NA
abundance: NA
j_gene: TRBJ2-2

CDR3nt: TGTGCCAGTAGTATTGGCTATCGGGACAATGAGCAGTTCTTC
CDR3aa: CASSIGYRDNEQFF
v_gene: TRBV19
d_gene: NA
abundance: NA
j_gene: TRBJ2-1

CDR3nt: TGCGCCAGCAGTCAAAACCCTAGCACAGATACGCAGTATTTT
CDR3aa: CASSQNPSTDTQYF
v_gene: TRBV4-1
d_gene: NA
abundance: NA
j_gene: TRBJ2-3

CDR3nt: TGTGCCAGCAGCCACAGGGAAGGAGGCTACGAGCAGTACTTC
CDR3aa: CASSHREGGYEQYF
v_gene: TRBV6-1
d_gene: NA
abundance: NA
j_gene: TRBJ2-7

CDR3nt: TGCGCCAGCAGCCAAGAAAGGGCTATGCGGGGCTATGAGCAGTTCTTC
CDR3aa: CASSQERAMRGYEQFF
v_gene: TRBV4-1
d_gene: NA
abundance: NA
j_gene: TRBJ2-1

CDR3nt: TGTGCCAGCAGTTTAAACAGGGAGGTCCTTCGATTAGCTTTCTTT
CDR3aa: CASSLNREVLRLAFF
v_gene: TRBV28
d_gene: NA
abundance: NA
j_gene: TRBJ1-1

CDR3nt: TGTGCCAGCAGAAGTAGCGGGAGTGGCGAGCAGTACTTC
CDR3aa: CASRSSGSGEQYF
v_gene: TRBV6-5
d_gene: TRBD2
abundance: NA
j_gene: TRBJ2-7

CDR3nt: TGTGCCAGCAGCAAAGTTGAGAGCGGTACAGCCTTGGAGACCCAGTACTTC
CDR3aa: CASSKVESGTALETQYF
v_gene: TRBV21-1
d_gene: NA
abundance: NA
j_gene: TRBJ2-5

CDR3nt: TGTGCCAGCAGCCGGGGAACAGGGTCCTACGAGCAGTACTTC
CDR3aa: CASSRGTGSYEQYF
v_gene: TRBV6-1
d_gene: NA
abundance: NA
j_gene: TRBJ2-7

CDR3nt: TGTGCCAGCACCAAGGACACATGGCGGGAGACCCAGTACTTC
CDR3aa: CASTKDTWRETQYF
v_gene: TRBV28
d_gene: NA
abundance: NA
j_gene: TRBJ2-5

CDR3nt: TGTGCCTCCGGGGAGGATTGGGAGACCCAGTACTTC
CDR3aa: CASGEDWETQYF
v_gene: TRBV28
d_gene: NA
abundance: NA
j_gene: TRBJ2-5

CDR3nt: TGTGCCAGCAGTTTAAAGGGACAGCACTACGAGCAGTACTTC
CDR3aa: CASSLKGQHYEQYF
v_gene: TRBV27
d_gene: TRBD1
abundance: NA
j_gene: TRBJ2-7

CDR3nt: TGTGCCAGCAGCGCCTACCGGGACAGGGGGCTCTCTAGCACAGATACGCAGTATTTT
CDR3aa: CASSAYRDRGLSSTDTQYF
v_gene: TRBV11-2
d_gene: TRBD1
abundance: NA
j_gene: TRBJ2-3

CDR3nt: TGTGCCAGCAGCCCCCGCTTCATTTCTGCCGGGAGGAGGGGACCTGAAGCTTTCTTT
CDR3aa: CASSPRFISAGRRGPEAFF
v_gene: TRBV9
d_gene: NA
abundance: NA
j_gene: TRBJ1-1

CDR3nt: TGTGCCACCAGCCCGGGACATTCGGGCACTGAAGCTTTCTTT
CDR3aa: CATSPGHSGTEAFF
v_gene: TRBV13
d_gene: NA
abundance: NA
j_gene: TRBJ1-1